The 23 T cell receptor beta chains in this list originate from one sample, sequenced in a study of shared clonotypes between healthy human individuals. Produced via immunoSEQ multiplex PCR; TCRdb's table is partial and in-frame only. The top ten hold about 0.13% of the sample, which has roughly 2.5 million clones, more than 80% seen once. Sequencing input: naive CD4+ T cells sorted from blood. Subset reported: CD45RA+ positively selected. Every receptor here comes from a man aged 18 to 29 in good health.

V usage is TRBV10-3 and J usage is TRBJ2-1; D is undetermined. V shed 7 bases and J shed 2 bases, with 9 bases lying between them. The CDR3 extends over 13 amino acids. CDR1 is ENHRY, CDR2 SYGVKD, per germline. The CDR3 here is CAIKNAAYNEQFF. The CDR3 DNA reads as TGTGCCATCAAGAACGCGGCCTACAATGAGCAGTTCTTC.

The V call is TRBV27, the J call TRBJ1-2; 11 nucleotides line up with TRBD1. Germline V gene sequence: CDR1 MNHEY, CDR2 SMNVEV (reference sequence). Trimming removed 8 bases from V and 7 bases from J; junction bases left unmatched: 12. This CDR3 has 15 residues. The DNA of the CDR3 is TGTGCCAGCGGATTCCGGGACAGGGGGAGGAGTGGCTACACCTTC. It yields the protein CASGFRDRGRSGYTF.

The V and J genes are TRBV5-4 and TRBJ2-3; TRBD2 might be the D (5 bases). This CDR3 region has 15 residues. V was clipped by 0 bases and J by 4 bases, with 12 bases between them. CDR1 is SGHNT, CDR2 YYREEE, per germline (reference sequence). The CDR3 region has the DNA TGTGCCAGCAGCTTGGAGTTGAGGGAATCAGATACGCAGTATTTT. It codes for CASSLELRESDTQYF.

This rearrangement joins TRBV6-5 to TRBJ1-6; no reliable D call. The CDR3 has 15 residues. With 3 bases removed from V and 4 bases from J, the gap between germline ends came to 10 bases. Germline V gives CDR1 MNHEY, CDR2 SVGAGI. CDR3 protein: CASSYMVGYNSPLHF. In DNA form, the CDR3 reads TGTGCCAGCAGTTATATGGTTGGGTATAATTCACCCCTCCACTTT.

The gene calls are TRBV4-2 and TRBJ2-1, with D perhaps being TRBD1 or TRBD2 (5 bases each). The CDR3 totals 14 residues. Per germline, CDR1 LGHNA and CDR2 YNFKEQ. V was cut by 8 bases and J by 11 bases, with 22 bases left in between. The DNA for the CDR3 is TGTGCCAGCTGCCCAGGGACCAGTCCAATGAAGCAGTTCTTC. The encoded protein is CASCPGTSPMKQFF.

The sample holds one count of this clone. V is TRBV7-2 and J is TRBJ1-2; perhaps TRBD1 as D (5 bases). The CDR3 length is 14 residues. Trimming left V 2 bases short and J 2 bases short, with 9 bases between. Germline loops: CDR1 SGHTA, CDR2 FQGNSA. The CDR3 sequence is CASSLSGKNYGYTF. The CDR3 DNA reads as TGTGCCAGCAGCTTATCAGGGAAGAACTATGGCTACACCTTC.

This rearrangement joins TRBV10-3 to TRBJ2-7, with 10 bases aligning to TRBD1. There are 10 residues in the CDR3. The germline V gene encodes CDR1 ENHRY and CDR2 SYGVKD. Germline trimming cut 8 bases from V and 9 bases from J; bases unmatched to any gene: 1. Written as DNA, the CDR3 is TGTGCCATCGGGGACAGGGGGCAGTACTTC. Encoded protein: CAIGDRGQYF.

V is TRBV9 and J is TRBJ2-1; 9 bases align to TRBD1. CDR3 length: 16 residues. CDR1 is SGDLS, CDR2 YYNGEE, per germline. J gave up 2 bases and V 3 bases, and 6 bases lay outside the gene matches. The CDR3 sequence is CASSDLGQGTYNEQFF. CDR3 DNA: TGTGCCAGCAGCGACCTGGGACAGGGTACCTACAATGAGCAGTTCTTC.

This chain uses TRBV6-6 with TRBJ1-2; possibly TRBD1 for D (6 bases). V shed 2 bases and J shed 6 bases, with 7 bases lying between them. CDR1 is MNHNY, CDR2 SVGAGI, per germline (reference sequence). The CDR3 covers 12 residues. CDR3 bases: TGTGCCAGCAGTTACCAGGGGAATGGCTACACCTTC. It specifies CASSYQGNGYTF.

The chain recombines TRBV6-5 with TRBJ2-2, with 11 bases lining up with TRBD2. The CDR3 sequence is 15 residues long. Germline V gene sequence: CDR1 MNHEY, CDR2 SVGAGI. The ends lost 5 bases at V and 4 bases at J; junction bases unmatched: 3. The CDR3 protein is CASSAGLAVTGELFF. The CDR3 bases are TGTGCCAGCAGTGCGGGACTAGCGGTCACCGGGGAGCTGTTTTTT.

The chain links TRBV10-2 to TRBJ2-3; no clear D gene. This CDR3 contains 14 residues. Germline V CDR1 and CDR2: WSHSY, SAAADI. V was cut by 3 bases and J by 0 bases, with 7 bases left in between. In DNA, the CDR3 is TGCGCCAGCAGTGAAAGGGCCAGCACAGATACGCAGTATTTT. This sequence encodes CASSERASTDTQYF.

V gene TRBV14 combines with J gene TRBJ2-2; unclear D gene. V was clipped by 4 bases and J by 7 bases, with 10 bases between them. Germline V gene data show CDR1 as SGHDN and CDR2 as FVKESK. This CDR3 contains 13 residues. The CDR3 reads CASSPRIFGELFF. The CDR3 DNA sequence: TGTGCCAGCAGCCCCCGTATTTTCGGGGAGCTGTTTTTT. The whole variable domain, filled in from reference TRBV14 and TRBJ2-2, reads EAGVTQFPSHSVIEKGQTVTLRCDPISGHDNLYWYRRVMGKEIKFLLHFVKESKQDESGMPNNRFLAERTGGTYSTLKVQPAELEDSGVYFCASSPRIFGELFFGEGSRLTVL.

This clone occurred once. This chain links TRBV4-3 with TRBJ1-3, with no clear D. The germline V gene encodes CDR1 LGHNA and CDR2 YSLEER. With 0 bases removed from V and 9 bases from J, the gap between germline ends came to 21 bases. The CDR3 length is 17 residues. Written as DNA, the CDR3 is TGCGCCAGCAGCCAAGATATCGGTGGCAGTATGGCGACCACCATATATTTT. It is translated as CASSQDIGGSMATTIYF.

V usage is TRBV5-6 and J usage is TRBJ1-1; D may be TRBD1 (5 bases). CDR3 length: 14 residues. The germline gives CDR1 SGHDT, CDR2 YYEEEE. Trimming pared 2 bases from V and 3 bases from J, leaving 11 bases between. CDR3 coding DNA: TGTGCCAGCAGCTTAGGGGACTGGGACACTGAAGCTTTCTTT. It yields the protein CASSLGDWDTEAFF.

The chain combines TRBV13 with TRBJ2-3; 9 bases fit TRBD1. V lost 5 bases to trimming and J lost 2 bases; unmatched junction nucleotides: 5. The CDR3 is 15 amino acids. The germline CDR1 and CDR2 sequences are PRHDT and FYEKMQ (reference sequence). The CDR3 reads CASSRGQGFTDTQYF. The CDR3 region has the DNA TGTGCCAGCAGCCGAGGACAGGGGTTCACAGATACGCAGTATTTT.

The chain uses TRBV5-4 and TRBJ1-2, with unresolved D. Trimming stripped 0 bases from V and 8 bases from J, with 11 bases between. The germline CDR1 and CDR2 sequences are SGHNT and YYREEE (reference sequence). This CDR3 has 13 amino acids. The CDR3 reads CASSLASDRGYTF. CDR3 sequence (DNA): TGTGCCAGCAGCTTGGCTTCCGATCGGGGCTACACCTTC.

The chain couples TRBV6-5 to TRBJ1-6, with a possible D match to TRBD1 (6 bases). There are 13 residues in the CDR3. Germline V lookup: CDR1 MNHEY, CDR2 SVGAGI. V lost 5 bases and J 9 bases, leaving 11 bases between the germline ends. Written as DNA, the CDR3 is TGTGCCAGCAGTCCGGGACAAGTTTCACCCCTCCACTTT. It yields the protein CASSPGQVSPLHF.

This clone showed up just once. Other nucleotide sequences from this sample produce the same CDR3. The V and J genes are TRBV19 and TRBJ2-3; maybe TRBD2 (7 bases). V lost 3 bases, J lost 2 bases, and 12 bases lay in between. The CDR3 loop spans 15 amino acids. The germline V gene encodes CDR1 LNHDA and CDR2 SQIVND (reference sequence). CDR3 DNA: TGTGCCAGTAGTATTGGGGGGGCCCTCACAGATACGCAGTATTTT. Protein product: CASSIGGALTDTQYF.

This chain joins TRBV4-3 and TRBJ2-7, with TRBD2 identical over 11 bases. Germline-derived CDR1 and CDR2 are LGHNA and YSLEER. V lost 4 bases, J lost 6 bases, and 5 bases stayed unmatched. CDR3 length equals 14 residues. CDR3 region: CASSPLAGGREQYF. DNA of the CDR3: TGCGCCAGCAGCCCTTTAGCGGGAGGGCGCGAGCAGTACTTC.

The V call is TRBV7-9, the J call TRBJ2-7, with a tentative D call TRBD2 (5 bases). V gave up 3 bases and J gave up 6 bases, with 15 bases separating them. The germline V gene has CDR1 SEHNR and CDR2 FQNEAQ (reference sequence). The CDR3 totals 14 residues. CDR3 loop: CASSFPLLGSEQYF. CDR3 DNA sequence: TGTGCCAGCAGCTTCCCCCTTTTGGGGAGCGAGCAGTACTTC.

The sample holds one count of this clone. The rearrangement links TRBV4-3 to TRBJ2-1; 10 bases are a match to TRBD1. The germline gives CDR1 LGHNA, CDR2 YSLEER. J gave up 9 bases and V 4 bases, and 12 bases lay outside the gene matches. The CDR3 is 16 residues long. The CDR3 DNA follows: TGCGCCAGCAGCCGGGAACCGGGACAGGGGTTTGCTGAGCAGTTCTTC. Translation: CASSREPGQGFAEQFF.

The chain has TRBV2 and TRBJ2-7; possible D gene TRBD2, 6 bases. The CDR3 extends over 13 amino acids. Germline-derived CDR1 and CDR2 are SNHLY and FYNNEI. Trimming shortened V by 7 bases and J by 6 bases, and 16 bases separated the two germline ends. This CDR3 reads CASTEGLTSEQYF. CDR3 sequence (DNA): TGTGCCAGCACTGAGGGACTGACTTCCGAGCAGTACTTC.

The J gene is TRBJ2-2, the V gene TRBV30, with unresolved D. Deletions cut 3 bases from V and 9 bases from J, with 8 bases between. CDR1 and CDR2 from the germline V gene are GTSNPN and SVGIG (reference sequence). The CDR3 spans 11 residues. The CDR3 here is CAWSRGRELFF. CDR3 sequence (DNA): TGTGCCTGGAGCCGCGGCCGGGAGCTGTTTTTT.